This T cell receptor (beta chain) is drawn from a study of T cells in Graves' hyperthyroidism and ophthalmopathy. Patients were excluded because of uncontrolled infection, other autoimmune disease, pregnancy or lactation. TCR beta CDR3 sequences were amplified from RNA transcripts. First-round RT-PCR with HTBI primers amplified the TCR CDR3 region. Via MiXCR, TCRdb re-called the multiplex PCR reads, giving one row per CDR3 protein. The sample carries around 540,000 distinct CDR3 sequences, roughly 46% recorded once. Trimming shortened V by 4 bases and J by 5 bases, and 15 bases separated the two germline ends. CDR1 and CDR2 (germline): ENHRY, SYGVKD. This CDR3 comprises 15 residues.

Sequenced: peripheral blood or thyroid tissue (not recorded which). This chain connects TRBV10-3 to TRBJ1-5; tentatively, D is TRBD1 (5 bases). This receptor was taken from a woman aged 18 to 35 with Graves' hyperthyroidism. This CDR3 reads CAISAGTGGHQPQHF. DNA for the CDR3: TGTGCCATCAGTGCCGGGACCGGCGGCCATCAGCCCCAGCATTTT.